The rows below give T cell receptor beta chains drawn from one sample of a study of control samples from healthy donors and cancer patients. Assay: immunoSEQ multiplex PCR; the TCRdb copy retains only in-frame clones and omits some. Of about 100,000 clones in the sample, approximately 80% were seen once. Input material: blood. All receptors come from a man in his thirties or forties in good health. The CDR3 runs from the conserved cysteine through the conserved F or W. Fields, in order: clone size, V gene, D gene, J gene, CDR3 protein, CDR3 DNA. D genes are given only for firm matches. Clone size is given for some rows only: seen once, a few or many times, or a class if the clone is expanded.

>.|TRBV6-5|.|TRBJ1-5
CASSNPGNVQPQHF
TGTGCCAGCAGCAACCCAGGGAATGTTCAGCCCCAGCATTTT
>few|TRBV12-3/TRBV12-4|.|TRBJ2-3
CASSFGQATQYF
TGTGCCAGCAGTTTTGGGCAGGCTACGCAGTATTTT
>.|TRBV6-5|.|TRBJ2-7
CAGTSSGGAVREQYF
TGTGCCGGAACCTCCTCAGGGGGGGCTGTTCGCGAGCAGTACTTC
>.|TRBV3-1/TRBV3-2|TRBD2|TRBJ2-5
CASSQGIAGGVETQYF
TGTGCCAGCAGCCAAGGGATAGCGGGGGGGGTAGAGACCCAGTACTTC
>.|TRBV30|TRBD1|TRBJ1-2
CAWSVGQGAFGYTF
TGTGCCTGGAGTGTGGGACAGGGGGCATTTGGCTACACCTTC
>.|TRBV30|.|TRBJ1-1
CAWSVGIHTEAFF
TGTGCCTGGAGTGTGGGCATCCACACTGAAGCTTTCTTT
>.|TRBV7-9|TRBD1|TRBJ1-1
CASSLKSRGPDTEAFF
TGTGCCAGCAGCCTTAAATCTAGGGGGCCAGACACTGAAGCTTTCTTT
>.|TRBV3-1/TRBV3-2|.|TRBJ1-2
CASSQDLGGVYIYGYTF
TGTGCCAGCAGCCAAGATCTGGGAGGAGTTTACATCTATGGCTACACCTTC
>.|TRBV18|TRBD1|TRBJ1-2
CASSPLRTGGEYGYTF
TGTGCCAGCTCACCCCTCCGGACAGGGGGCGAATATGGCTACACCTTC
>few|TRBV18|.|TRBJ1-2
CASSPEHGRGYTF
TGTGCCAGCTCCCCCGAGCATGGCCGGGGCTACACCTTC
>.|TRBV2|.|TRBJ2-6
CASRATGPGANVLTF
TGTGCCAGCAGAGCCACAGGGCCTGGGGCCAACGTCCTGACTTTC
>.|TRBV10-3|TRBD1|TRBJ1-2
CAISAHSGGEGGYTF
TGTGCCATCAGTGCGCACTCAGGGGGCGAAGGTGGCTACACCTTC
>.|TRBV9|.|TRBJ1-6
CASSSRGAYNSPLHF
TGTGCCAGCAGCTCTCGGGGAGCCTATAATTCACCCCTCCACTTT
>.|TRBV7-2|.|TRBJ2-3
CASSRGDRGYTQYF
TGTGCCAGCAGCCGGGGAGATAGAGGGTATACGCAGTATTTT
>.|TRBV2|TRBD1|TRBJ1-4
CASRLGPDRNEKLFF
TGTGCCAGCCGTTTGGGCCCGGACAGGAATGAAAAACTGTTTTTT
>.|TRBV30|.|TRBJ2-3
CAWSLRLTDTQYF
TGTGCCTGGAGTTTGAGACTAACAGATACGCAGTATTTT
>.|TRBV6-5|.|TRBJ1-2
CASRRGAYGYTF
TGTGCCAGCAGGCGGGGAGCCTATGGCTACACCTTC
>.|TRBV7-8|.|TRBJ2-3
CASSSTADTQYF
TGTGCCAGCAGCTCGACAGCTGATACGCAGTATTTT
>.|TRBV6-6|.|TRBJ1-2
CASSYSGQNYGYTF
TGTGCCAGCAGTTACTCTGGACAGAACTATGGCTACACCTTC
>once|TRBV5-5|TRBD2|TRBJ2-1
CASSSTSGGVFF
TGTGCCAGCAGCTCTACTAGCGGGGGGGTCTTCTTC
>once|TRBV18|.|TRBJ1-2
CASSPRGGEDYGYTF
TGTGCCAGCTCACCACGCGGGGGAGAGGACTATGGCTACACCTTC
>.|TRBV25-1|.|TRBJ2-7
CASSDKGSPIGEQYF
TGTGCCAGCAGTGATAAAGGCTCCCCAATTGGGGAGCAGTACTTC
>.|TRBV6-5|TRBD1|TRBJ1-2
CASSYDRDYGYTF
TGTGCCAGCAGTTACGACAGGGACTATGGCTACACCTTC
>.|TRBV6-5|.|TRBJ2-2
CASTSSGNTGELFF
TGTGCCAGTACCTCGAGCGGAAACACCGGGGAGCTGTTTTTT
>.|TRBV5-1|TRBD1|TRBJ1-1
CASSPFRQGHTEAFF
TGCGCCAGCAGCCCCTTTCGACAGGGTCACACTGAAGCTTTCTTT
>.|TRBV6-4|.|TRBJ1-5
CASNSLGVTINQPQHF
TGTGCCAGCAACTCATTGGGAGTTACTATCAATCAGCCCCAGCATTTT
>.|TRBV28|TRBD2|TRBJ2-3
CASTITGTSKDTQYF
TGTGCCAGCACCATTACTGGGACTAGCAAAGATACGCAGTATTTT
>.|TRBV19|TRBD1|TRBJ1-6
CASTGGGNNSPLHF
TGTGCCAGTACAGGGGGTGGAAATAATTCACCCCTCCACTTT
>.|TRBV7-9|TRBD2|TRBJ2-5
CASSLTSGGLETQYF
TGTGCCAGCAGCTTGACTAGCGGGGGGCTAGAGACCCAGTACTTC
>.|TRBV19|.|TRBJ2-1
CATWGTEQFF
TGTGCCACTTGGGGTACAGAGCAGTTCTTC
>.|TRBV7-8|.|TRBJ2-7
CVSSLITGQEQYF
TGTGTCAGCAGCTTAATTACAGGGCAAGAGCAGTACTTC
>.|TRBV14|.|TRBJ2-7
CASSQEQRGPAYEQYF
TGTGCCAGCAGCCAAGAACAAAGGGGCCCAGCCTACGAGCAGTACTTC
>.|TRBV3-1/TRBV3-2|.|TRBJ1-6
CASSQGSGGNVLHF
TGTGCCAGCAGCCAAGGGAGCGGGGGCAATGTCCTCCACTTT
>.|TRBV3-1/TRBV3-2|.|TRBJ1-6
CASSRGRSNSPLHF
TGTGCCAGCAGCCGCGGCAGGAGTAATTCACCCCTCCACTTT
>.|TRBV13|TRBD1|TRBJ1-2
CASSLGTGDYGYTF
TGTGCCAGCAGCTTAGGGACAGGGGACTATGGCTACACCTTC
>.|TRBV10-3|TRBD1|TRBJ1-6
CAIRDRGSPLHF
TGTGCCATCCGGGACAGGGGTTCACCCCTCCACTTT
>.|TRBV10-3|.|TRBJ1-1
CAISDGTEAFF
TGTGCCATCAGTGACGGCACTGAAGCTTTCTTT
>.|TRBV19|TRBD2|TRBJ2-5
CASSIASGGHYQETQYF
TGTGCCAGTAGTATAGCCAGCGGGGGGCACTACCAAGAGACCCAGTACTTC
>.|TRBV6-5|TRBD2|TRBJ2-4
CASSHRREGNIQYF
TGTGCCAGCAGCCATCGACGGGAGGGAAACATTCAGTACTTC
>.|TRBV2|TRBD2|TRBJ2-3
CASRATSGVTDTQYF
TGTGCCAGCAGGGCGACTAGCGGGGTAACAGATACGCAGTATTTT